Below are 29 T cell receptor beta chains sequenced from a single sample in a study of OX40 agonist ivuxolimab in advanced cancers. Sequencing used immunoSEQ multiplex PCR; TCRdb keeps in-frame clones, though not all of them. The repertoire consists of roughly 63,000 clones, with about 89% occurring once and the leading ten covering roughly 2%. The sample here was CD4+ or CD8+ T cells sorted from blood, taken in a trial of the OX40 agonist ivuxolimab. All receptors come from an adult with an advanced solid tumor such as melanoma, head and neck, liver or kidney cancer.

This clone showed up just a few times. The DNA for the CDR3 is TGCAGCGTTGAAGAATCGGCAGGGAATGGCTACACCTTC. Protein product: CSVEESAGNGYTF. The chain employs TRBV29-1 and TRBJ1-2; D is perhaps TRBD1 (5 bases). Trimming took off 0 bases at V and 6 bases at J, with 11 bases between the two ends. Germline values: CDR1 SQVTM, CDR2 ANQGSEA. The CDR3 is made up of 13 amino acids.

The chain carries TRBV9 and TRBJ2-3, with TRBD2 matching 10 bases. This CDR3 has 18 amino acids. Germline V gives CDR1 SGDLS, CDR2 YYNGEE. V lost 0 bases, J lost 4 bases, and 11 bases stayed unmatched. CDR3 nucleotides: TGTGCCAGCAGCGTAGGCGCTACTAGCGGGGTCAAGTCAGATACGCAGTATTTT. Its translation is CASSVGATSGVKSDTQYF.

CDR3 residues: CASSPPTGSSGNTIYF. Here the CDR3 DNA reads TGTGCCAGCAGTCCCCCGACAGGGAGCTCTGGAAACACCATATATTTT. This sequence joins TRBV27 and TRBJ1-3; 7 nucleotides agree with TRBD1. This CDR3 contains 16 residues. Germline values: CDR1 MNHEY, CDR2 SMNVEV (reference sequence). The V and J ends lost 5 bases and 0 bases, in that order; junction bases with no gene match: 7.

The J gene is TRBJ2-2, the V gene TRBV9; perhaps TRBD2 as D (6 bases). Germline V gene sequence: CDR1 SGDLS, CDR2 YYNGEE. V shed 4 bases and J shed 1 base, with 8 bases lying between them. This CDR3 is 14 amino acids long. In DNA form, the CDR3 reads TGTGCCAGCAGCCGCGGGGTGAACACCGGGGAGCTGTTTTTT. Translated: CASSRGVNTGELFF.

The J gene is TRBJ1-5, the V gene TRBV18, with a tentative D call TRBD1 (6 bases). Germline loops: CDR1 KGHSH, CDR2 LQKENI. V lost 8 bases and J lost 0, with 14 bases in between. The CDR3 spans 15 residues. CDR3 coding DNA: TGTGCCAGCACTCAACAACAGGGTAGCAATCAGCCCCAGCATTTT. Its protein product is CASTQQQGSNQPQHF.

The chain joins TRBV5-1 to TRBJ1-5; D is unresolved. Germline lookup yields CDR1 SGHRS and CDR2 YFSETQ. CDR3 length: 15 amino acids. V gave up 4 bases and J gave up 4 bases, with 15 bases separating them. CDR3 loop: CASSLDGITNQPQHF. For the CDR3, the DNA is TGCGCCAGCAGCCTTGACGGAATTACGAATCAGCCCCAGCATTTT. The entire variable domain, with the rest obtained from reference TRBV5-1 and TRBJ1-5, is as follows: KAGVTQTPRYLIKTRGQQVTLSCSPISGHRSVSWYQQTPGQGLQFLFEYFSETQRNKGNFPGRFSGRQFSNSRSEMNVSTLELGDSALYLCASSLDGITNQPQHFGDGTRLSIL.

The chain combines TRBV9 with TRBJ2-2; D is possibly TRBD1 (6 bases). The V and J ends lost 3 bases and 1 base respectively, with 10 bases between them. The CDR3 is 15 amino acids. The germline gives CDR1 SGDLS, CDR2 YYNGEE. CDR3 nucleotides: TGTGCCAGCAGCGAAGGGGGTCTGAACACCGGGGAGCTGTTTTTT. Protein: CASSEGGLNTGELFF.

The chain links TRBV5-6 to TRBJ2-3, with 11 bases lining up with TRBD2. This CDR3 contains 17 residues. V lost 4 bases and J lost 1; bases outside the gene matches: 8. Germline assignment: CDR1 SGHDT and CDR2 YYEEEE. In DNA, the CDR3 is TGTGCCAGCAGCCCTAGGACTAGCGGGTACCGCACAGATACGCAGTATTTT. Translation: CASSPRTSGYRTDTQYF.

This chain links TRBV5-5 with TRBJ1-3; no firm D call. Trimming shortened V by 1 base and J by 0 bases, and 8 bases separated the two germline ends. CDR1 is SGHKS, CDR2 YYEKEE, per germline (reference sequence). The CDR3 has 15 residues. CDR3 bases: TGTGCCAGCAGCTTGTTGGAAAGCTCTGGAAACACCATATATTTT. This gives the protein CASSLLESSGNTIYF.

The chain combines TRBV16 with TRBJ1-5, with 7 bases identical to TRBD1. Trimming took 0 bases from V and 6 from J; bases not matched to a gene: 5. CDR1 is KGHSY, CDR2 FQNENV, per germline. The CDR3 consists of 15 residues. The CDR3 sequence: CASSQSSGGTQPQHF. The CDR3 DNA sequence: TGTGCCAGCAGCCAATCGTCAGGGGGGACTCAGCCCCAGCATTTT.

The chain uses TRBV2 and TRBJ1-2, with D uncertain. V lost 3 bases and J lost 4, with 3 bases in between. CDR3 length: 11 amino acids. Germline loops: CDR1 SNHLY, CDR2 FYNNEI. The CDR3 sequence: CASSDIYGYTF. The DNA for the CDR3 is TGTGCCAGCAGTGATATCTATGGCTACACCTTC. Variable domain in full (rest from reference TRBV2 and TRBJ1-2): EPEVTQTPSHQVTQMGQEVILRCVPISNHLYFYWYRQILGQKVEFLVSFYNNEISEKSEIFDDQFSVERPDGSNFTLKIRSTKLEDSAMYFCASSDIYGYTFGSGTRLTVV.

The chain links TRBV27 to TRBJ1-2; TRBD1 matches 8 bases. The CDR3 is 15 residues long. With 7 bases clipped from V and 7 bases from J, the junction kept 14 bases outside the gene matches. Germline CDR1 reads MNHEY; CDR2 reads SMNVEV (reference sequence). CDR3: CASTPAGGQGGGYTF. In DNA, the CDR3 is TGTGCCAGCACCCCCGCAGGGGGCCAGGGGGGTGGCTACACCTTC.

This clone was seen a few times. At the DNA level, this CDR3 is encoded by other sequences in the same sample as well. V usage is TRBV5-1 and J usage is TRBJ1-4; D gene uncertain. Germline lookup yields CDR1 SGHRS and CDR2 YFSETQ. The germline V and J ends were trimmed by 4 bases and 0 bases, with 10 bases remaining between them. This CDR3 spans 15 amino acids. CDR3 nucleotides: TGCGCCAGCAGCCGAGACCCTGCAACTAATGAAAAACTGTTTTTT. Translated, it gives CASSRDPATNEKLFF.

The chain combines TRBV9 with TRBJ1-1; D may be TRBD1 (6 bases). From germline, CDR1 is SGDLS and CDR2 YYNGEE. The CDR3 is 15 amino acids. V was pared by 6 bases and J by 4 bases, with 19 bases between. The CDR3 region has the DNA TGTGCCAGCACCAAAGGGGGGCAGGGAGTCACTGAAGCTTTCTTT. Protein sequence: CASTKGGQGVTEAFF.

The chain carries TRBV27 and TRBJ1-1; tentative D call: TRBD1 (5 bases). The germline CDR1 and CDR2 sequences are MNHEY and SMNVEV (reference sequence). The CDR3 is 15 residues long. V was trimmed by 6 bases and J by 0 bases, leaving 14 bases between them. This CDR3 is CASRGTMALNTEAFF. The CDR3 nucleotides are TGTGCCAGCAGGGGGACTATGGCCTTGAACACTGAAGCTTTCTTT.

This chain joins TRBV2 and TRBJ2-1, with no clear D. The germline V gene has CDR1 SNHLY and CDR2 FYNNEI. The CDR3 has 15 amino acids. V was pared by 2 bases and J by 1 base, with 9 bases between. The CDR3 DNA reads as TGTGCCAGCAGTGAATATCAGGCATCCTACAATGAGCAGTTCTTC. It encodes CASSEYQASYNEQFF.

In this sample, this clone turned up once. The rearrangement joins TRBV10-3 to TRBJ2-1; 10 nucleotides align to TRBD1. The V segment lost 8 bases and the J segment 6 bases; nucleotides outside the gene matches: 10. The CDR3 has 15 amino acids. Germline CDR1 and CDR2: ENHRY and SYGVKD. The CDR3 DNA is TGTGCCATCTCCAGGGGGACAGGGGTTGCCAATGAGCAGTTCTTC. Its protein product is CAISRGTGVANEQFF.

This chain uses TRBV5-1 with TRBJ1-3; 7 bases agree with TRBD1. Per the germline V gene, CDR1 is SGHRS and CDR2 is YFSETQ. V shed 0 bases and J 2 bases; nucleotides not matched to a gene: 2. The CDR3 has 15 amino acids. The CDR3 protein is CASSLGQGAGNTIYF. The CDR3 DNA reads as TGCGCCAGCAGCTTGGGGCAGGGGGCTGGAAACACCATATATTTT.

V is TRBV19 and J is TRBJ2-1; TRBD1 matches at 7 bases. V trimming: 11 bases; J trimming: 3 bases; junction bases outside the gene matches: 7. Germline loops: CDR1 LNHDA, CDR2 SQIVND (reference sequence). The CDR3 is 13 amino acids. The chain's CDR3 is CACARDSYNEQFF. CDR3 in DNA: TGTGCCTGCGCCCGGGACAGCTACAATGAGCAGTTCTTC.

This sequence joins TRBV14 and TRBJ2-1; 15 nucleotides agree with TRBD2. V lost 1 base, J lost 6 bases, and 4 bases stayed unmatched. CDR3 size: 17 residues. CDR1 and CDR2 (germline): SGHDN, FVKESK. The CDR3 DNA follows: TGTGCCAGCAGCCAAGGGACTAGCGGGAGGGCCGTCAATGAGCAGTTCTTC. Amino acids: CASSQGTSGRAVNEQFF.

The chain uses TRBV19 and TRBJ2-6; D ambiguous. Germline V gives CDR1 LNHDA, CDR2 SQIVND (reference sequence). V was clipped by 4 bases and J by 1 base, with 14 bases between them. This CDR3 comprises 17 residues. The CDR3, as DNA: TGTGCCAGTAGTACCATAGGGTGGACGTCTGGGGCCAACGTCCTGACTTTC. Translating gives CASSTIGWTSGANVLTF.

This chain uses TRBV6-6 with TRBJ2-1; 7 nucleotides line up with TRBD1. Germline CDR1 is MNHNY and CDR2 is SVGAGI (reference sequence). This CDR3 comprises 12 residues. Trimming cost V 6 bases and J 10 bases; bases outside gene matches: 6. CDR3 region: CASRRDSMEQFF. The CDR3 DNA follows: TGTGCCAGCAGACGGGACAGCATGGAGCAGTTCTTC.

The rearrangement links TRBV5-1 to TRBJ2-1; 8 nucleotides align to TRBD2. The CDR3 extends over 15 amino acids. After removal of 1 base from V and 5 bases from J, the junction contained 5 bases not matched to a gene. CDR1 and CDR2 (germline): SGHRS, YFSETQ. The CDR3 DNA reads as TGCGCCAGCAGCTTGAGCACTAGCGGTAACAATGAGCAGTTCTTC. Protein product: CASSLSTSGNNEQFF.

The chain employs TRBV4-2 and TRBJ2-7; a weak D match, TRBD2 (6 bases). The CDR3 runs 14 residues. The germline CDR1 and CDR2 sequences are LGHNA and YNFKEQ. V shed 4 bases and J shed 5 bases, with 15 bases lying between them. In nucleotides, the CDR3 is TGTGCCAGCAGCCCGACCCGGGACTTTAACGAGCAGTACTTC. Translated, it gives CASSPTRDFNEQYF.

The chain employs TRBV28 and TRBJ2-3, with 10 positions matching TRBD2. Germline V gives CDR1 MDHEN, CDR2 SYDVKM. CDR3 length: 12 residues. The J segment lost 10 bases and the V segment lost 6 bases, leaving 4 bases of the junction unmatched. The CDR3 loop reads CASSPLAGAQYF. As DNA, the CDR3 is TGTGCCAGCAGCCCCCTAGCGGGGGCGCAGTATTTT.

This chain links TRBV18 with TRBJ2-5; a possible D gene is TRBD2 (5 bases). The CDR3 runs 13 residues. Germline assignment: CDR1 KGHSH and CDR2 LQKENI. Trimming took off 5 bases at V and 2 bases at J, with 9 bases between the two ends. In DNA, the CDR3 is TGTGCCAGCTCAGGAGGACTGCAAGAGACCCAGTACTTC. Translating gives CASSGGLQETQYF.

The rearrangement joins TRBV19 to TRBJ2-5; D unresolved. Deletions cut 3 bases from V and 5 bases from J, with 10 bases between. CDR1 is LNHDA and CDR2 is SQIVND in the germline V gene (reference sequence). The CDR3 contains 13 residues. CDR3 bases: TGTGCCAGTAGTATGGGGATCTGGGAGACCCAGTACTTC. Translation: CASSMGIWETQYF.

The rearrangement joins TRBV7-2 to TRBJ1-3, with 8 nucleotides matching TRBD1. Germline-derived CDR1 and CDR2 are SGHTA and FQGNSA. V trimming: 3 bases; J trimming: 3 bases; junction bases outside the gene matches: 7. The CDR3 is 16 amino acids. CDR3: CASSFRRQGIGNTIYF. DNA for the CDR3: TGTGCCAGCAGCTTTCGCAGACAGGGGATTGGAAACACCATATATTTT.

This clone came up once. The chain uses TRBV4-1 and TRBJ2-6; D is ambiguous. Germline V gene sequence: CDR1 MGHRA, CDR2 YSYEKL. The V end was cut by 1 base, the J end by 0 bases, with 4 bases between. The CDR3 totals 15 residues. The CDR3 reads CASSQGGSGANVLTF. DNA for the CDR3: TGCGCCAGCAGCCAAGGTGGCTCTGGGGCCAACGTCCTGACTTTC.